This T cell receptor (beta chain) was identified in a study of shared clonotypes between healthy human individuals. TCRdb keeps only in-frame clones here, not all; method: immunoSEQ multiplex PCR. This repertoire shows around 1,900,000 clones, around 93% found once; its top ten account for 1.5% to 2%. Study findings and constraints: Only a few donors were included, so the genetic and exposure-history diversity represented was limited.

A note on this clone: Antigen unknown.

Positive CCR7 selection of CD45RO-negative cells yielded the naive CD8 cells, and terminally differentiated effector memory CD45RA+ cells were excluded. The sequenced material came from naive CD8+ T cells from PBMCs. The sequence derives from a man younger than 35 in good health. Some clones in this sample may be carry-over from other donors' samples.

CDR3 residues: CASSGRQGTNEKLFF. Written as DNA, the CDR3 is TGTGCCAGCAGTGGACGACAGGGGACAAATGAAAAACTGTTTTTT. The chain joins TRBV6-5 to TRBJ1-4; 8 nucleotides agree with TRBD1. In germline, CDR1 is MNHEY, CDR2 SVGAGI. The CDR3 has 15 amino acids. The V gene end was trimmed by 5 bases and the J gene end by 5 bases; junction bases not matched to a gene: 7.